The rows below give T cell receptor beta chains drawn from one sample of a study of cytotoxic CD8 clonotypes in ibrutinib-treated CLL. Clones were read by immunoSEQ multiplex PCR, and TCRdb kept only the in-frame ones, dropping some. Of around 91,000 clones in the sample, more than 70% were seen once. Sequences were derived from PBMCs, sampled before ibrutinib treatment. The receptors derive from a human donor with chronic lymphocytic leukemia. CDR3s include the opening cysteine and the closing phenylalanine or tryptophan. Each record gives: V gene, clone size, D gene, J gene, CDR3 DNA, CDR3 protein. A D gene is named only where the DNA matches it firmly. Some rows have no size entry. The others give once, few or many, or a class for an expanded clone.

V: TRBV27
size: .
D: .
J: TRBJ2-1
DNA: TGTGCCAGCAGTTTGAGAGACTCCTCCTACAATGAGCAGTTCTTC
CDR3: CASSLRDSSYNEQFF

V: TRBV5-5
size: many
D: TRBD1
J: TRBJ1-1
DNA: TGTGCCAGCAGCTTGTCCCAGGGGGCGATGAACACTGAAGCTTTCTTT
CDR3: CASSLSQGAMNTEAFF

V: TRBV4-1
size: .
D: .
J: TRBJ2-3
DNA: TGCGCCAGCAGCCTGCTAAGCACAGATACGCAGTATTTT
CDR3: CASSLLSTDTQYF

V: TRBV7-9
size: .
D: .
J: TRBJ2-3
DNA: TGTGCCAGCAGCTCTCCCCGGGACGTGGGAGATACGCAGTATTTT
CDR3: CASSSPRDVGDTQYF

V: TRBV6-5
size: .
D: .
J: TRBJ1-2
DNA: TGTGCCAGCAGTTCTGGGGCCGATCTCTATGGCTACACCTTC
CDR3: CASSSGADLYGYTF

V: TRBV9
size: .
D: .
J: TRBJ2-7
DNA: TGTGCCAGCAGCGTAGATGGCCTTATGTCAGACGAGCAGTACTTC
CDR3: CASSVDGLMSDEQYF

V: TRBV6-1
size: .
D: TRBD2
J: TRBJ2-3
DNA: TGTGCCAGCAGTGCCGATTTAGCGGGAGATACGCAGTATTTT
CDR3: CASSADLAGDTQYF

V: TRBV4-1
size: .
D: .
J: TRBJ2-7
DNA: TGCGCCAGCAGCCCAGAGAGGCAGGTGATCGAGCAGTACTTC
CDR3: CASSPERQVIEQYF

V: TRBV29-1
size: .
D: .
J: TRBJ2-1
DNA: TGCAGCGTTGTAAGGACAGATCACAATGAGCAGTTCTTC
CDR3: CSVVRTDHNEQFF

V: TRBV7-2
size: .
D: .
J: TRBJ1-2
DNA: TGTGCCAGCAGCTTTGGCGGTACGGACTATGGCTACACCTTC
CDR3: CASSFGGTDYGYTF

V: TRBV5-6
size: .
D: .
J: TRBJ2-7
DNA: TGTGCCAGCAGCCCCAGCCCGGGACTTACCCGCTCCGAGCAGTACTTC
CDR3: CASSPSPGLTRSEQYF

V: TRBV10-3
size: .
D: TRBD2
J: TRBJ2-7
DNA: TGTGCCGTATCGGGACGTAGCGGGAGGTTATACGAGCAGTACTTC
CDR3: CAVSGRSGRLYEQYF

V: TRBV7-6
size: few
D: TRBD1
J: TRBJ2-7
DNA: TGTGCCAGCAGCTTAGTGGGACAGGGACTGTACTTC
CDR3: CASSLVGQGLYF

V: TRBV6-5
size: .
D: .
J: TRBJ1-2
DNA: TGTGCCAGCAAGGATGCAGACTATGGCTACACCTTC
CDR3: CASKDADYGYTF

V: TRBV5-4
size: .
D: .
J: TRBJ2-7
DNA: TGTGCCAGCAGCTTGGCGGGAAGCTCCTACGAGCAGTACTTC
CDR3: CASSLAGSSYEQYF

V: TRBV20-1
size: .
D: .
J: TRBJ1-1
DNA: TGCAGTGCTAGAAAGAACACTGAAGCTTTCTTT
CDR3: CSARKNTEAFF

V: TRBV5-8
size: .
D: .
J: TRBJ2-1
DNA: TGTGCCAGCAGGGAACGGGACTCCTACAATGAGCAGTTCTTC
CDR3: CASRERDSYNEQFF

V: TRBV27
size: .
D: .
J: TRBJ2-7
DNA: TGTGCCAGCAGTTTGCAGAGGCCCTACGAGCAGTACTTC
CDR3: CASSLQRPYEQYF

V: TRBV15
size: .
D: .
J: TRBJ2-2
DNA: TGTGCCACCAGCAGACTCAGTAGTTCGAACACCGGGGAGCTGTTTTTT
CDR3: CATSRLSSSNTGELFF

V: TRBV19
size: .
D: TRBD2
J: TRBJ2-7
DNA: TGTGCCAGTAGTATAGATCTATTAAGTGGACTAGCGGGAACCCAAGAGACTCGCGAGCAGTACTTC
CDR3: CASSIDLLSGLAGTQETREQYF

V: TRBV30
size: .
D: .
J: TRBJ2-7
DNA: TGTGCCTGGAGTGCAGGCCCCGTAGGGACTGGAATACCCTACGAGCAGTACTTC
CDR3: CAWSAGPVGTGIPYEQYF

V: TRBV13
size: .
D: .
J: TRBJ2-3
DNA: TGTGCCAGCAGCTTAGGGCAGCGGCACACAGATACGCAGTATTTT
CDR3: CASSLGQRHTDTQYF

V: TRBV18
size: .
D: .
J: TRBJ2-7
DNA: TGTGCCAGCTCCGACGGCGAGCAGTACTTC
CDR3: CASSDGEQYF

V: TRBV6-5
size: .
D: .
J: TRBJ1-1
DNA: TGTGCCAGCAGTTACCAACGCTTCATGAACACTGAAGCTTTCTTT
CDR3: CASSYQRFMNTEAFF

V: TRBV19
size: .
D: TRBD1
J: TRBJ1-5
DNA: TGTGCCAGTAGTACCGGGACAGGGAATCAGCCCCAGCATTTT
CDR3: CASSTGTGNQPQHF

V: TRBV7-2
size: .
D: .
J: TRBJ2-3
DNA: TGTGCCAGCAGCTTAGTCCTGGGCACAGATACGCAGTATTTT
CDR3: CASSLVLGTDTQYF

V: TRBV7-6
size: .
D: .
J: TRBJ2-5
DNA: TGTGCCAGCAGCTTAGGGTGGGAGACCCAGTACTTC
CDR3: CASSLGWETQYF

V: TRBV6-5
size: .
D: .
J: TRBJ2-3
DNA: TGTGCCAGCAGTTCCTTTATCGGCAGCACAGATACGCAGTATTTT
CDR3: CASSSFIGSTDTQYF

V: TRBV19
size: .
D: .
J: TRBJ1-1
DNA: TGTGCCAGTAGTATGAAATCTGGGGGCACTGAAGCTTTCTTT
CDR3: CASSMKSGGTEAFF

V: TRBV27
size: .
D: .
J: TRBJ2-2
DNA: TGTGCCAGCAGTCAGGGTGAGAACACCGGGGAGCTGTTTTTT
CDR3: CASSQGENTGELFF

V: TRBV4-3
size: .
D: TRBD2
J: TRBJ2-1
DNA: TGCGCCAGCAGCCAAGGACTAGCGGGAGGTTCGTACAATGAGCAGTTCTTC
CDR3: CASSQGLAGGSYNEQFF

V: TRBV28
size: .
D: TRBD2
J: TRBJ2-6
DNA: TGTGCCAGCAATCAAGCGGGAAAACGCTCTGGGGCCAACGTCCTGACTTTC
CDR3: CASNQAGKRSGANVLTF